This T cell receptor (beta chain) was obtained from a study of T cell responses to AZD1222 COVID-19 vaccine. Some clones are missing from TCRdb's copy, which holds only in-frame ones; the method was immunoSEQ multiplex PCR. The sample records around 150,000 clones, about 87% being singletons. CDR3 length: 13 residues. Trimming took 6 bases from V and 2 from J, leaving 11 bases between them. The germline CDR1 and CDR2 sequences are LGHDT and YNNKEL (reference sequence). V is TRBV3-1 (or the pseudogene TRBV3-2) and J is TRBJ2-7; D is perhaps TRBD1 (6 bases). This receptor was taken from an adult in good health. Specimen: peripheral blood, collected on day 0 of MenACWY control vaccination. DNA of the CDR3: TGTGCCAGCAGTTCAGCAGGGGCCTACGAGCAGTACTTC. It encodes CASSSAGAYEQYF.